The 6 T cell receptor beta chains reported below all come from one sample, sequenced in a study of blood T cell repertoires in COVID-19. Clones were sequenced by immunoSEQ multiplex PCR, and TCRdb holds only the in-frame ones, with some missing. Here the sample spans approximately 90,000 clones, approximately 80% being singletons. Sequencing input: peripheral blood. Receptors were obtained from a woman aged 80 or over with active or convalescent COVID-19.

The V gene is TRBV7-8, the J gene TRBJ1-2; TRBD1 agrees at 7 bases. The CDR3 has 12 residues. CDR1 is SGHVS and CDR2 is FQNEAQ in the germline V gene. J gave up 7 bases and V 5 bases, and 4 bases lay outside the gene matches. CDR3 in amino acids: CASSQTGFGYTF. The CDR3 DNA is TGTGCCAGCAGCCAGACAGGGTTTGGCTACACCTTC.

The CDR3 DNA sequence: TGCAGCGTTAGGCCGGGGGGCAATCAGCCCCAGCATTTT. Translated, it gives CSVRPGGNQPQHF. The chain recombines TRBV29-1 with TRBJ1-5; tentative D call: TRBD1 (5 bases). CDR3 size: 13 residues. Deletions cut 5 bases from V and 2 bases from J, with 10 bases between. Germline-derived CDR1 and CDR2 are SQVTM and ANQGSEA.

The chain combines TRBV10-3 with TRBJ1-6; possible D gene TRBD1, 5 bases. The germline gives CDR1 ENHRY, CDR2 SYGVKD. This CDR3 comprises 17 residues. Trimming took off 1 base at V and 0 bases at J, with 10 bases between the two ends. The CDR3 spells CAISEFRANSYNSPLHF. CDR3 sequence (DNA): TGTGCCATCAGTGAGTTCAGGGCGAACTCCTATAATTCACCCCTCCACTTT.

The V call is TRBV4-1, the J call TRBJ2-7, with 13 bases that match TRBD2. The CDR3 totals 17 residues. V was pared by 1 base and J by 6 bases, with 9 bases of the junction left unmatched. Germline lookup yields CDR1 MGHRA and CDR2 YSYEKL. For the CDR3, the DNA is TGCGCCAGCAGCCAAGTACTAGCGGGAGGGCCTGAAGGCGAGCAGTACTTC. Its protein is CASSQVLAGGPEGEQYF.

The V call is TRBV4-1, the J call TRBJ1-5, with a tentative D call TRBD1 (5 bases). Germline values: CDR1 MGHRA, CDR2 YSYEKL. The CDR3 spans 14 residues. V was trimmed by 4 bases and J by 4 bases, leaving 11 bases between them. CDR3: CASSLTGTNQPQHF. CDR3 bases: TGCGCCAGCAGCCTCACGGGGACTAATCAGCCCCAGCATTTT.

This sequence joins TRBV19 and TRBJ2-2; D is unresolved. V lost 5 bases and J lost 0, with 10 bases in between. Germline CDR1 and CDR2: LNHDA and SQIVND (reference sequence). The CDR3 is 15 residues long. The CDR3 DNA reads TGTGCCAGTAGTCCTACCGCCCCGAACACCGGGGAGCTGTTTTTT. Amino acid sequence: CASSPTAPNTGELFF.